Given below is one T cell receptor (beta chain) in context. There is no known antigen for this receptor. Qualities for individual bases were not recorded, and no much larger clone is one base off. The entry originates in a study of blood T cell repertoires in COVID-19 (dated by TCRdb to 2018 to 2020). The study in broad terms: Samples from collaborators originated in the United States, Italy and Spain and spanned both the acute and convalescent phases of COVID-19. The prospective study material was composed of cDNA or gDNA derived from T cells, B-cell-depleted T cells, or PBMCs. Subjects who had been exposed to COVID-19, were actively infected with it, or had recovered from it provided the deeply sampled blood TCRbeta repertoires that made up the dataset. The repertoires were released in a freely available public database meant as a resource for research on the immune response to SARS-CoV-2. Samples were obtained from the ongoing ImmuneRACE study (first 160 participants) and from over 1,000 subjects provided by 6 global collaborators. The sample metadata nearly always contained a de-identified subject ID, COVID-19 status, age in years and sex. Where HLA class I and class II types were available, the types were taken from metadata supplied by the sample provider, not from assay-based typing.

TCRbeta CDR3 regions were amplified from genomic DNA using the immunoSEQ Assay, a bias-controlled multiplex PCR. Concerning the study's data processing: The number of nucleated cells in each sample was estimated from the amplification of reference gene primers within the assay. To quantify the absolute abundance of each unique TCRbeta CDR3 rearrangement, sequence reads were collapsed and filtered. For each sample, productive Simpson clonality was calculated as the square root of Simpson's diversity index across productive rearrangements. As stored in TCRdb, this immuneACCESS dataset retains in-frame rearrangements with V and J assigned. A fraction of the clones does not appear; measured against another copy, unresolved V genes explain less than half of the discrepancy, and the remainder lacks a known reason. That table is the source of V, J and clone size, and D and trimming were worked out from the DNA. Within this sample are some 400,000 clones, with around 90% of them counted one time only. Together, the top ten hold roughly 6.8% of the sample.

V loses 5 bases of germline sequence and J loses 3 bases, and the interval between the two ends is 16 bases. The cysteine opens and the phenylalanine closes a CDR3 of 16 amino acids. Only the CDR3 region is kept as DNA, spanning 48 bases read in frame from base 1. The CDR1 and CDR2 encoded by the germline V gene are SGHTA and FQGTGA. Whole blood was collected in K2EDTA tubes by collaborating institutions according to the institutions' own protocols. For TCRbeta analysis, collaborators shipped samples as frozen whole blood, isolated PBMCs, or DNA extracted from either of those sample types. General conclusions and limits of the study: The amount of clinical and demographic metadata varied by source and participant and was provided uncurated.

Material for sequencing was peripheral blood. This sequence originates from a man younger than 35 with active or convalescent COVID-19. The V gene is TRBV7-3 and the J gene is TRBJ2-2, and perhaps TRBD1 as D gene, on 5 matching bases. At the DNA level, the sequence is TGTGCCAGCAGCAAAATCCAGGGATCGTACACCGGGGAGCTGTTTTTT. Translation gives CASSKIQGSYTGELFF.